This T cell receptor (beta chain) was observed in a study of T and B cells in COVID-19 patients. Study summary: Peripheral blood came from COVID-19 patients with active infection or after recovery. Study-wide points: Highly clonal in active COVID-19, TRB repertoires exceeded healthy-donor diversity and richness at recovery.

V was clipped by 6 bases and J by 3 bases, with 8 bases between them. The CDR3 consists of 12 residues. Germline-derived CDR1 and CDR2 are MNHEY and SMNVEV (reference sequence). Blood genomic DNA input for TRB amplification was about 240-550 ng. TRB rearrangements were amplified by multiplex PCR with BIOMED2 TRB-A/B primers. TCRdb redid the calling of the multiplex PCR reads with MiXCR, one entry per CDR3 protein. The repertoire holds around 6,200 distinct CDR3 sequences, with around 34% as singletons. This clonotype is labeled as medium-sized. Its antigen remains unidentified. The TCR sequence derives from a human donor with active COVID-19. The chain combines TRBV27 with TRBJ1-1; D is unresolved. The sequencing input was blood. The CDR3 nucleotides are TGTGCCAGCAGGGCTAGTTACACTGAAGCTTTCTTT. This sequence encodes CASRASYTEAFF.